This T cell receptor beta chain was found in a study of tumor-infiltrating lymphocytes in primary liver carcinoma. Unsorted whole blood yielded blood RNA, and germline DNA was extracted as well. Total RNA (roughly 540 ng) served as template for TCR beta cDNA synthesis primed by a constant-region primer. Employing slightly modified ARM-PCR, three nested multiplex PCR rounds were run, and these gave rise to the TCR beta libraries. Investigators reported that the first two PCR rounds, at about 11 cycles each, used TRBV1-TRBV30 forward primers with a C-beta reverse primer. MiXCR was run by TCRdb on the multiplex PCR reads, yielding one entry per CDR3 protein. The repertoire holds about 330,000 distinct CDR3 sequences, with about two thirds as singletons. The CDR3 is 12 residues long. V was clipped by 6 bases and J by 4 bases, with 8 bases between them. CDR1 and CDR2 (germline): MDHEN, SYDVKM. This clonotype was picked up a small number of times. A read error is likely, as this CDR3 ends without the conserved phenylalanine or tryptophan.

Sequencing used peripheral blood. The clonotype originates from a man in his forties with primary liver carcinoma and hepatitis B virus infection. The V gene is TRBV28, the J gene TRBJ2-3; D ambiguous. For the CDR3, the DNA is TGTGCCAGCAGGGTCAGCGCAGATACGCAGTATTCT. Its protein is CASRVSADTQYS.